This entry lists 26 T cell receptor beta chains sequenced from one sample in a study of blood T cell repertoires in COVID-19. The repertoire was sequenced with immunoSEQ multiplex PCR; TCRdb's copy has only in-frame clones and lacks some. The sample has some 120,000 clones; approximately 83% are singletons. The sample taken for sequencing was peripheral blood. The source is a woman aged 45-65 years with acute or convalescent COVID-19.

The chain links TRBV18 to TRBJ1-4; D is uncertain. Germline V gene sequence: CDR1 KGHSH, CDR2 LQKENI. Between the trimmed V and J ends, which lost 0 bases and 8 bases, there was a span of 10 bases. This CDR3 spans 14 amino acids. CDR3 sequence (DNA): TGTGCCAGCTCACCACCGTGGGAGGAGGAAAAACTGTTTTTT. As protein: CASSPPWEEEKLFF.

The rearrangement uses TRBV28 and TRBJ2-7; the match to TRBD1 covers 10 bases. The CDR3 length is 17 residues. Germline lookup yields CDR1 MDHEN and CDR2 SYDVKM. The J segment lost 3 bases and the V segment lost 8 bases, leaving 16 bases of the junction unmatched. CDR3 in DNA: TGTGCCAGCGGATCGAACCCCGGGACAGGGGTCCTCTACGAGCAGTACTTC. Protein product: CASGSNPGTGVLYEQYF.

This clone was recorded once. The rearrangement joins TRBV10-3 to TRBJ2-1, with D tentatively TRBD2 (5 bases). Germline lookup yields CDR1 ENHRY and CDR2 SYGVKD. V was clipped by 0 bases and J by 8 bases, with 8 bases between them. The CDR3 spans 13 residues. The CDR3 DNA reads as TGTGCCATCAGTGAGTCGAGGGTCGATGAGCAGTTCTTC. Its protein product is CAISESRVDEQFF.

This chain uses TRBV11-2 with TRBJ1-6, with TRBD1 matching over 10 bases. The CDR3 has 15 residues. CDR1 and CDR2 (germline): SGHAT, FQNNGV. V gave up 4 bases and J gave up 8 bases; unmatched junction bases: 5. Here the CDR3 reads CASSSTGQGDSPLHF. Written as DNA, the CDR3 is TGTGCCAGCAGCTCCACTGGACAGGGGGATTCACCCCTCCACTTT.

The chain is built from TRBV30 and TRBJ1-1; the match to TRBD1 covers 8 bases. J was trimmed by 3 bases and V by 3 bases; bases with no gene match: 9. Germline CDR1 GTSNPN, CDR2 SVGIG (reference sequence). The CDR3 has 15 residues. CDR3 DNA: TGTGCCTGGAGCAAAAAAGGACAGGGTGACACTGAAGCTTTCTTT. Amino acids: CAWSKKGQGDTEAFF.

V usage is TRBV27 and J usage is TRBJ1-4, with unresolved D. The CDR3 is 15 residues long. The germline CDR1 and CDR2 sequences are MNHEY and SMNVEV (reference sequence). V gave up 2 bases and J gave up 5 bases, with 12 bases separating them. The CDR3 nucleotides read TGTGCCAGCAGTTTAAGAGGGTTTGCGAATGAAAAACTGTTTTTT. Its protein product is CASSLRGFANEKLFF.

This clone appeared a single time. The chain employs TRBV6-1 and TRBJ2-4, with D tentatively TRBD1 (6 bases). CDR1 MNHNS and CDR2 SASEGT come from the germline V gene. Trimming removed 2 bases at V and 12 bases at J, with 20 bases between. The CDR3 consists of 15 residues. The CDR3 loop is CASSEISGRGEAQYF. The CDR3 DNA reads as TGTGCCAGCAGTGAAATAAGCGGCAGGGGAGAAGCTCAGTACTTC.

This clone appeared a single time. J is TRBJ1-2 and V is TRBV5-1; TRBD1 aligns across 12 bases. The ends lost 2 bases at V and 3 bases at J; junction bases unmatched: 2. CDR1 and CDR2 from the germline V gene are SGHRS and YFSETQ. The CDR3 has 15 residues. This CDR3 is CASSFGTGGDYGYTF. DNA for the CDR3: TGCGCCAGCAGCTTCGGGACAGGGGGCGACTATGGCTACACCTTC.

CDR3 loop: CASRSTNRNTEAFF. CDR3 DNA: TGTGCCAGCAGGTCCACGAATAGGAACACTGAAGCTTTCTTT. This rearrangement joins TRBV6-5 to TRBJ1-1; unclear D gene. V was shortened by 6 bases and J by 1 base, with 12 bases between the two germline ends. CDR1 and CDR2 from the germline V gene are MNHEY and SVGAGI. This CDR3 comprises 14 residues.

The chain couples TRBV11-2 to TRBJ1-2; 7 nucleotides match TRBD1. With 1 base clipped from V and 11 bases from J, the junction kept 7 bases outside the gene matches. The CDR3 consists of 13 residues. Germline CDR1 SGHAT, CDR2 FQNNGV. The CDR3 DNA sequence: TGTGCCAGCAGCTTAGGTGACAGGGCGTCATACACCTTC. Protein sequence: CASSLGDRASYTF.

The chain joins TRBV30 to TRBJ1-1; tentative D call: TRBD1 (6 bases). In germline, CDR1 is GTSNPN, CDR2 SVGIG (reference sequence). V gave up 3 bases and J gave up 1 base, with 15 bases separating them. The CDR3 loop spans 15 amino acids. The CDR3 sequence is CAWRSAGGQNTEAFF. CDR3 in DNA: TGTGCCTGGAGATCCGCGGGGGGCCAGAACACTGAAGCTTTCTTT. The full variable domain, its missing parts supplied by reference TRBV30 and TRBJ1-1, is SQTIHQWPATLVQPVGSPLSLECTVEGTSNPNLYWYRQAAGRGLQLLFYSVGIGQISSEVPQNLSASRPQDRQFILSSKKLLLSDSGFYLCAWRSAGGQNTEAFFGQGTRLTVV.

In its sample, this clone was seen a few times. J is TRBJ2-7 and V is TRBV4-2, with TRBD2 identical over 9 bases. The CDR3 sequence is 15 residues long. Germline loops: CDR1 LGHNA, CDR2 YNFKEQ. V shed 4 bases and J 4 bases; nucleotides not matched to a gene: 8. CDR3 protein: CASSPRAGGPYEQYF. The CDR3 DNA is TGTGCCAGCAGCCCGAGGGCGGGGGGGCCGTACGAGCAGTACTTC.

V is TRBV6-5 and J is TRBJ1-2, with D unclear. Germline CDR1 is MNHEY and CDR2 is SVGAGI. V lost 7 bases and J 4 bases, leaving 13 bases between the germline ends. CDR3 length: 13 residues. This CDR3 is CASNIQLIYGYTF. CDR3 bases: TGTGCCAGCAATATACAGCTAATCTATGGCTACACCTTC.

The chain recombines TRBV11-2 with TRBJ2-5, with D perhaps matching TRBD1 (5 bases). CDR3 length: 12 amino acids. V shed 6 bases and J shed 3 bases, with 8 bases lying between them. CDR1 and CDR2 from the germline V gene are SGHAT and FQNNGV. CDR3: CASRGREETQYF. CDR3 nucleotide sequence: TGTGCCAGCAGGGGGCGTGAAGAGACCCAGTACTTC.

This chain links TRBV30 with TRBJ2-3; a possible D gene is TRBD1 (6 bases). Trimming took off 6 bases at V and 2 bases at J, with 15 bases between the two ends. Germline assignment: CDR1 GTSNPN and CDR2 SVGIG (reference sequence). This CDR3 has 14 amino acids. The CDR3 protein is CACLERGYTDTQYF. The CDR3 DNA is TGTGCCTGCTTGGAGAGGGGGTACACAGATACGCAGTATTTT. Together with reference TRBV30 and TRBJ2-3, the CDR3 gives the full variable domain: SQTIHQWPATLVQPVGSPLSLECTVEGTSNPNLYWYRQAAGRGLQLLFYSVGIGQISSEVPQNLSASRPQDRQFILSSKKLLLSDSGFYLCACLERGYTDTQYFGPGTRLTVL.

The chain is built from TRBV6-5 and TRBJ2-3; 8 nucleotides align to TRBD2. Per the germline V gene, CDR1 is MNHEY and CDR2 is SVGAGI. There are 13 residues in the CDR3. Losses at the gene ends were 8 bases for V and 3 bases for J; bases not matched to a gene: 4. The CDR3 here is CASRPGGTDTQYF. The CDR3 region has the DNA TGTGCCAGCCGTCCGGGGGGGACAGATACGCAGTATTTT.

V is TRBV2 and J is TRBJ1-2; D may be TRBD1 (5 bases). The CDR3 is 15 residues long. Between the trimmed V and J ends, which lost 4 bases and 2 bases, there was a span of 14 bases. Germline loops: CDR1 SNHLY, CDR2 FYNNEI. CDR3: CASSATGRPNYGYTF. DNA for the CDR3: TGTGCCAGCAGTGCTACAGGTAGACCAAACTATGGCTACACCTTC.

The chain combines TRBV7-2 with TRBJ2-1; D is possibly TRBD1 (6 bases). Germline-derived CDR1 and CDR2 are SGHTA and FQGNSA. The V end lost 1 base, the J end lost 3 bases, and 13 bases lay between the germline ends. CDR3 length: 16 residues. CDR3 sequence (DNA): TGTGCCAGCAGCTTAGGCCCACAGGGTGGCTACAATGAGCAGTTCTTC. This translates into CASSLGPQGGYNEQFF.

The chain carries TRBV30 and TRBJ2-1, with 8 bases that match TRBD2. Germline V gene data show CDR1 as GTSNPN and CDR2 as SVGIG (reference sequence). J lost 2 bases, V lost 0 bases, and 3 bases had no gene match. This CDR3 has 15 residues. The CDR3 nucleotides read TGTGCCTGGAGTGTACGGGGGGGGACCTACAATGAGCAGTTCTTC. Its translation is CAWSVRGGTYNEQFF.

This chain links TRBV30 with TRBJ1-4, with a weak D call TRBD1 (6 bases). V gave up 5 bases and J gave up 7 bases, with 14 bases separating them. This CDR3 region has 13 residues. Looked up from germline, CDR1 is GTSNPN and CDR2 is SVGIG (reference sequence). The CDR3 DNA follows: TGTGCCTGGGCAGGGGCGCAGGGTGAAAAACTGTTTTTT. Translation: CAWAGAQGEKLFF.

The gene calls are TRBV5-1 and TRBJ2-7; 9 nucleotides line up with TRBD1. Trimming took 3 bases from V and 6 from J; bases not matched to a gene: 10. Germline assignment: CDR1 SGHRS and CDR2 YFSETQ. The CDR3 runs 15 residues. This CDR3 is CASSWRMDRGGEQYF. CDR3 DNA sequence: TGCGCCAGCAGCTGGAGAATGGACAGGGGTGGCGAGCAGTACTTC.

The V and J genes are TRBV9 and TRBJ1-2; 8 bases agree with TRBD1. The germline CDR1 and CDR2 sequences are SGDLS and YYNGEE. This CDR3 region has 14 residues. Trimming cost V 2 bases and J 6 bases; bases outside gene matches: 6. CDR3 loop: CASSVRTGTDGYTF. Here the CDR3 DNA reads TGTGCCAGCAGCGTCCGGACAGGGACGGATGGCTACACCTTC. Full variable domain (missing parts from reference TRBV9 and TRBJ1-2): DSGVTQTPKHLITATGQRVTLRCSPRSGDLSVYWYQQSLDQGLQFLIQYYNGEERAKGNILERFSAQQFPDLHSELNLSSLELGDSALYFCASSVRTGTDGYTFGSGTRLTVV.

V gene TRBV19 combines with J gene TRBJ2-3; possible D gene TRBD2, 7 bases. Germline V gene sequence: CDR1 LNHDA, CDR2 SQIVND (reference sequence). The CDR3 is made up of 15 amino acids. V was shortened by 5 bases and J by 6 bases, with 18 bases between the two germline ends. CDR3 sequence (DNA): TGTGCCAGTAGTTCAGGGGAGGGTGTAAGGGATACGCAGTATTTT. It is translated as CASSSGEGVRDTQYF.

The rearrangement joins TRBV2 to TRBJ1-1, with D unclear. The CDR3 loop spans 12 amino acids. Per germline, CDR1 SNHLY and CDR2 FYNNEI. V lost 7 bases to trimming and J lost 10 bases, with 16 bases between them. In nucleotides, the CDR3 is TGTGCCAGCACTAGGAATGAGGTTGTAGCTTTCTTT. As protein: CASTRNEVVAFF.

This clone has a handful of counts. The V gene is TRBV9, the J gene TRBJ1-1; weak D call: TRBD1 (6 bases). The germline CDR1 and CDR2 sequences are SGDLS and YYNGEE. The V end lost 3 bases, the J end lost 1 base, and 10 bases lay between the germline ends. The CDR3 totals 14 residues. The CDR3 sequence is CASSALQGNTEAFF. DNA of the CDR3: TGTGCCAGCAGCGCATTACAGGGGAACACTGAAGCTTTCTTT.

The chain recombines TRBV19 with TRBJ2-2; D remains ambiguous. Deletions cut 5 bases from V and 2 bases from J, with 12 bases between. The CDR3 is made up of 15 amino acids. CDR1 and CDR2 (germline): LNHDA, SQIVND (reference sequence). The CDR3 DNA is TGTGCCAGTAGTGTGGCATCGACAAACACCGGGGAGCTGTTTTTT. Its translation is CASSVASTNTGELFF. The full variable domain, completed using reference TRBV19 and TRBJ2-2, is DGGITQSPKYLFRKEGQNVTLSCEQNLNHDAMYWYRQDPGQGLRLIYYSQIVNDFQKGDIAEGYSVSREKKESFPLTVTSAQKNPTAFYLCASSVASTNTGELFFGEGSRLTVL.